A single sample gave rise to the 14 T cell receptor beta chains below, sequenced in a study of blood T cell repertoires in COVID-19. Repertoires were generated with immunoSEQ multiplex PCR, while TCRdb's copy carries only in-frame clones and drops some. The sample shows some 350,000 clones, about 90% of them seen only once. Sequencing input: PBMCs or T cells enriched from blood (not recorded which). The receptors stem from a woman in her 30s who had recovered from COVID-19.

V gene TRBV14 combines with J gene TRBJ1-6; 8 nucleotides align to TRBD1. This CDR3 comprises 16 residues. The germline V gene has CDR1 SGHDN and CDR2 FVKESK. Losses at the gene ends were 6 bases for V and 3 bases for J; bases not matched to a gene: 7. The CDR3 here is CASSRTDRVYNSPLHF. The DNA of the CDR3 is TGTGCCAGCAGTCGAACGGACAGGGTCTATAATTCACCCCTCCACTTT.

The V call is TRBV29-1, the J call TRBJ2-1; 8 bases line up with TRBD1. CDR3 length equals 13 residues. Looked up from germline, CDR1 is SQVTM and CDR2 is ANQGSEA. The V and J ends lost 6 bases and 0 bases, in that order; junction bases with no gene match: 1. CDR3 in DNA: TGCAGCGTGGACAGGGACTCCTACAATGAGCAGTTCTTC. It codes for CSVDRDSYNEQFF.

This clone was counted a few times. The V call is TRBV7-9, the J call TRBJ2-7; maybe TRBD1 (6 bases). The V end was cut by 5 bases, the J end by 3 bases, with 11 bases between. Germline V CDR1 and CDR2: SEHNR, FQNEAQ (reference sequence). The CDR3 is made up of 13 amino acids. The CDR3 sequence is CASSPKDSYEQYF. DNA of the CDR3: TGTGCCAGCAGCCCAAAGGACAGCTACGAGCAGTACTTC.

This chain's CDR3 is CSVAGGNADEQYF. The DNA for the CDR3 is TGCAGCGTTGCTGGGGGGAACGCCGACGAGCAGTACTTC. The genes are TRBV29-1 and TRBJ2-7; weak D call: TRBD2 (6 bases). Germline assignment: CDR1 SQVTM and CDR2 ANQGSEA. V was shortened by 4 bases and J by 5 bases, with 15 bases between the two germline ends. The CDR3 loop spans 13 amino acids.

This chain links TRBV19 with TRBJ1-2; no clear D gene. Per germline, CDR1 LNHDA and CDR2 SQIVND (reference sequence). The germline V and J ends were trimmed by 6 bases and 1 base, with 9 bases remaining between them. CDR3 length equals 13 residues. The CDR3 spells CASRTGLNYGYTF. The CDR3 DNA reads as TGTGCCAGTAGGACCGGACTTAACTATGGCTACACCTTC. Variable domain in full (rest from reference TRBV19 and TRBJ1-2): DGGITQSPKYLFRKEGQNVTLSCEQNLNHDAMYWYRQDPGQGLRLIYYSQIVNDFQKGDIAEGYSVSREKKESFPLTVTSAQKNPTAFYLCASRTGLNYGYTFGSGTRLTVV.

The chain recombines TRBV5-1 with TRBJ2-5, with 14 bases lining up with TRBD2. Trimming took 4 bases from V and 2 from J; bases not matched to a gene: 4. There are 16 residues in the CDR3. Germline loops: CDR1 SGHRS, CDR2 YFSETQ. The CDR3: CASSRGTSGGQETQYF. The CDR3 DNA reads TGCGCCAGCAGCAGGGGGACTAGCGGGGGACAAGAGACCCAGTACTTC.

V usage is TRBV5-1 and J usage is TRBJ1-5; D might be TRBD1 (5 bases). Trimming stripped 4 bases from V and 3 bases from J, with 14 bases between. This CDR3 region has 15 residues. Germline V CDR1 and CDR2: SGHRS, YFSETQ. For the CDR3, the DNA is TGCGCCAGCAGCCTAGGGACTGAAGTCAATCAGCCCCAGCATTTT. This translates into CASSLGTEVNQPQHF.

This chain uses TRBV9 with TRBJ1-2; possibly TRBD1 for D (5 bases). Germline CDR1 SGDLS, CDR2 YYNGEE. V lost 4 bases to trimming and J lost 0 bases, with 7 bases between them. The CDR3 has 13 amino acids. The CDR3 here is CASSIQANYGYTF. The CDR3 DNA sequence: TGTGCCAGCAGCATACAGGCTAACTATGGCTACACCTTC.

This clone was detected a few times. This chain links TRBV27 with TRBJ1-6, with D possibly matching TRBD1 (5 bases). Germline-derived CDR1 and CDR2 are MNHEY and SMNVEV (reference sequence). The CDR3 sequence is 16 residues long. Trimming took off 6 bases at V and 7 bases at J, with 19 bases between the two ends. The chain's CDR3 is CASRGLRAGVNSPLHF. The CDR3 region has the DNA TGTGCCAGCAGGGGGCTCAGGGCTGGGGTAAATTCACCCCTCCACTTT.

Here the CDR3 reads CASSPGQGARETQYF. In nucleotides, the CDR3 is TGTGCCAGCAGCCCGGGACAGGGGGCCAGAGAGACCCAGTACTTC. The chain uses TRBV7-8 and TRBJ2-5; 12 bases are a match to TRBD1. The CDR3 totals 15 residues. The germline gives CDR1 SGHVS, CDR2 FQNEAQ. V gave up 5 bases and J gave up 4 bases; unmatched junction bases: 5.

The rearrangement uses TRBV2 and TRBJ1-2, with TRBD1 matching 7 bases. This CDR3 has 11 amino acids. Germline-derived CDR1 and CDR2 are SNHLY and FYNNEI. V shed 6 bases, J shed 10 bases, and the junction held 5 bases outside the gene matches. CDR3 sequence reads: CASRYQGDYTF. CDR3 nucleotide sequence: TGTGCCAGCAGATACCAGGGGGACTACACCTTC.

V is TRBV25-1 and J is TRBJ1-1; D might be TRBD1 (6 bases). The V and J ends lost 8 bases and 3 bases respectively, with 7 bases between them. The germline CDR1 and CDR2 sequences are MGHDK and SYGVNS. The CDR3 loop spans 11 amino acids. Here the CDR3 reads CASQGHTEAFF. CDR3 DNA: TGTGCCAGCCAGGGGCACACTGAAGCTTTCTTT.

The V and J genes are TRBV7-9 and TRBJ1-1; D gene unclear. The CDR3 has 15 residues. CDR1 SEHNR and CDR2 FQNEAQ come from the germline V gene (reference sequence). Trimming removed 3 bases at V and 0 bases at J, with 11 bases between. The CDR3 loop is CASSFPERVNTEAFF. As DNA, the CDR3 is TGTGCCAGCAGCTTTCCGGAGCGGGTGAACACTGAAGCTTTCTTT.

The chain carries TRBV7-3 and TRBJ2-1; unclear D gene. The CDR3 extends over 15 amino acids. Looked up from germline, CDR1 is SGHTA and CDR2 is FQGTGA. Trimming removed 5 bases at V and 0 bases at J, with 11 bases between. The CDR3 DNA reads as TGTGCCAGCAGCCCCGACTCGAGCTCCTACAATGAGCAGTTCTTC. Protein sequence: CASSPDSSSYNEQFF.